The rows below give T cell receptor beta chains drawn from one sample of a study of blood T cell repertoires in COVID-19. Clones were read by immunoSEQ multiplex PCR, and TCRdb kept only the in-frame ones, dropping some. Of some 130,000 clones in the sample, about 89% were seen once. The specimen was peripheral blood. These receptors all come from an older woman with COVID-19, enrolled during active disease. Both conserved end residues are part of each CDR3. The order of the fields is D gene, clone size, V gene, CDR3 length, J gene, CDR3 protein, CDR3 DNA. A D gene is named only where the DNA matches it firmly. The size entry is marked missing in some rows and otherwise reads once, few, many or a size class.

>-|-|TRBV5-1|13|TRBJ1-4
CASSPGLNEKLFF
TGCGCCAGCAGCCCCGGACTTAATGAAAAACTGTTTTTT
>TRBD2|-|TRBV3-1/TRBV3-2|16|TRBJ2-7
CASSQVSGTSSYEQYF
TGTGCCAGCAGCCAAGTTTCCGGGACTAGCTCCTACGAGCAGTACTTC
>TRBD1|-|TRBV6-2/TRBV6-3|15|TRBJ1-2
CASRPMDRVGYGYTF
TGTGCCAGCAGACCTATGGACAGGGTCGGGTATGGCTACACCTTC
>-|-|TRBV7-9|14|TRBJ1-2
CASSSSRVGYGYTF
TGTGCCAGCAGCTCATCCAGGGTCGGCTATGGCTACACCTTC
>-|-|TRBV2|17|TRBJ2-6
CASIAGALVPGANVLTF
TGTGCCAGCATTGCAGGGGCGTTAGTCCCTGGGGCCAACGTCCTGACTTTC
>TRBD2|-|TRBV5-1|14|TRBJ2-4
CASSSSGGKNIQYF
TGCGCCAGCAGCTCCAGCGGGGGCAAAAACATTCAGTACTTC
>TRBD1|-|TRBV18|16|TRBJ2-1
CASSPTRQGLYNEQFF
TGTGCCAGCTCACCTACCCGACAGGGGCTCTACAATGAGCAGTTCTTC
>TRBD1|-|TRBV5-1|17|TRBJ1-2
CASSLGGTGAGSTGYTF
TGCGCCAGCAGCTTAGGCGGGACAGGGGCCGGCAGCACCGGCTACACCTTC
>TRBD2|-|TRBV4-2|14|TRBJ2-7
CASSQASSGYEQYF
TGTGCCAGCAGCCAAGCTTCTAGCGGATACGAGCAGTACTTC
>-|-|TRBV28|16|TRBJ2-1
CASSFDRGSSYNEQFF
TGTGCCAGCAGTTTCGATCGGGGGAGCTCCTACAATGAGCAGTTCTTC
>TRBD1|-|TRBV6-5|14|TRBJ1-2
CASRDDRVGYGYTF
TGTGCCAGCAGGGATGACAGGGTGGGGTATGGCTACACCTTC
>TRBD1|-|TRBV7-2|17|TRBJ1-5
CASSQEYRDRGNQPQHF
TGTGCCAGCAGCCAGGAATACCGGGACAGGGGAAATCAGCCCCAGCATTTT
>-|-|TRBV3-1/TRBV3-2|13|TRBJ2-3
CASSHRDTHTQYF
TGTGCCAGCAGCCACCGGGACACCCATACGCAGTATTTT
>TRBD1|-|TRBV7-9|17|TRBJ1-4
CASSPISRQGVREKLFF
TGTGCCAGCAGCCCCATATCGAGGCAGGGGGTGAGAGAAAAACTGTTTTTT
>TRBD1|-|TRBV7-8|14|TRBJ2-2
CASKGQGGTGELFF
TGTGCCAGCAAAGGACAGGGTGGGACCGGGGAGCTGTTTTTT
>TRBD2|-|TRBV18|15|TRBJ2-7
CASSTSGGLSYEQYF
TGTGCCAGCTCAACTAGCGGGGGGTTATCCTACGAGCAGTACTTC
>TRBD2|-|TRBV7-2|15|TRBJ2-3
CASSTSGAALATQYF
TGTGCCAGCAGCACTAGCGGAGCAGCACTCGCAACGCAGTATTTT
>TRBD1|-|TRBV7-9|15|TRBJ1-3
CASSLTGTAGNTIYF
TGTGCCAGCAGCTTAACAGGGACAGCTGGAAACACCATATATTTT
>-|-|TRBV5-1|14|TRBJ1-4
CASMAGPSDEKLFF
TGCGCCAGCATGGCAGGGCCAAGCGATGAAAAACTGTTTTTT
>TRBD1|-|TRBV5-1|15|TRBJ1-1
CASSFQGAEKTEAFF
TGCGCCAGCAGCTTTCAGGGGGCGGAGAAGACTGAAGCTTTCTTT
>-|-|TRBV9|16|TRBJ2-1
CASSVVRASSYNEQFF
TGTGCCAGCAGCGTAGTGCGGGCTAGCTCCTACAATGAGCAGTTCTTC
>TRBD2|-|TRBV27|16|TRBJ2-3
CASNLLAGGPTDTQYF
TGTGCCAGCAATCTACTAGCGGGGGGGCCCACAGATACGCAGTATTTT
>TRBD1|-|TRBV27|14|TRBJ1-2
CASRRTGLDYGYTF
TGTGCCAGCAGGAGGACAGGGTTAGACTATGGCTACACCTTC
>-|-|TRBV15|15|TRBJ1-5
CATSAGGWENQPQHF
TGTGCCACCAGTGCGGGGGGTTGGGAGAATCAGCCCCAGCATTTT
>-|-|TRBV14|15|TRBJ2-5
CASSQDVDAGRTQYF
TGTGCCAGCAGCCAAGATGTCGACGCGGGACGGACCCAGTACTTC
>-|-|TRBV18|16|TRBJ1-6
CASSPSGGRGNSPLHF
TGTGCCAGCTCACCCTCGGGGGGCAGGGGTAATTCACCCCTCCACTTT
>TRBD1|-|TRBV14|15|TRBJ1-4
CASSQMGTGYGKLFF
TGTGCCAGCAGCCAAATGGGGACAGGGTATGGAAAACTGTTTTTT
>TRBD2|few|TRBV4-2|17|TRBJ2-5
CASSQRLAGGSQETQYF
TGTGCCAGCAGCCAAAGGCTAGCGGGGGGGAGCCAAGAGACCCAGTACTTC
>TRBD1|-|TRBV28|15|TRBJ1-2
CASRRGQIQDGGYTF
TGTGCCAGCAGGCGGGGACAGATACAAGATGGTGGCTACACCTTC
>-|-|TRBV7-3|13|TRBJ2-3
CASSFPNSDTQYF
TGTGCCAGCAGCTTCCCCAATTCAGATACGCAGTATTTT
>-|-|TRBV16|16|TRBJ1-2
CASSQSPPQGWYGYTF
TGTGCCAGCAGCCAATCGCCGCCCCAGGGATGGTATGGCTACACCTTC
>-|-|TRBV3-1/TRBV3-2|14|TRBJ2-7
CASRRDPGSYEQYF
TGTGCCAGCAGACGAGATCCAGGCTCCTACGAGCAGTACTTC
>-|once|TRBV24-1|14|TRBJ1-5
CATSAGASNQPQHF
TGTGCCACCAGTGCAGGGGCCAGCAATCAGCCCCAGCATTTT
>-|-|TRBV5-1|16|TRBJ1-6
CASSSNRATPDSPLHF
TGCGCCAGCAGCTCCAACAGGGCTACCCCAGATTCACCCCTCCACTTT
>TRBD1|-|TRBV3-1/TRBV3-2|17|TRBJ1-2
CASSQLTGGRSNYGYTF
TGTGCCAGCAGCCAACTCACAGGGGGCCGATCTAACTATGGCTACACCTTC
>TRBD1|-|TRBV9|16|TRBJ2-7
CASSADTGAGSYEQYF
TGTGCCAGCAGCGCCGATACAGGGGCCGGCTCCTACGAGCAGTACTTC
>-|-|TRBV20-1|14|TRBJ1-5
CSASLVEGGQPQHF
TGCAGTGCTAGTTTAGTCGAAGGGGGTCAGCCCCAGCATTTT
>-|-|TRBV11-2|16|TRBJ1-1
CASSLVGGTMNTEAFF
TGTGCCAGCAGCTTAGTTGGAGGGACCATGAACACTGAAGCTTTCTTT
>TRBD2|-|TRBV27|12|TRBJ2-1
CASSLVAGEQFF
TGTGCCAGCAGTTTAGTAGCGGGGGAGCAGTTCTTC
>-|-|TRBV7-9|19|TRBJ1-3
CASSLVVKPGQNLGNTIYF
TGTGCCAGCAGCTTAGTGGTGAAGCCTGGACAAAACCTTGGAAACACCATATATTTT
>TRBD1|-|TRBV24-1|16|TRBJ2-7
CATSDPGQGSPYEQYF
TGTGCCACCAGTGATCCGGGACAGGGGTCCCCCTACGAGCAGTACTTC
>-|-|TRBV18|15|TRBJ2-1
CASSPGQPSYNEQFF
TGTGCCAGCTCACCAGGACAGCCATCCTACAATGAGCAGTTCTTC
>-|-|TRBV6-5|13|TRBJ1-2
CASSLTHFYGYTF
TGTGCCAGCAGCTTGACACATTTCTATGGCTACACCTTC
>-|-|TRBV2|14|TRBJ1-2
CASGSGGLNYGYTF
TGTGCCAGCGGTTCGGGGGGGCTTAACTATGGCTACACCTTC
>-|few|TRBV14|17|TRBJ2-1
CASSQGPRGRSYNEQFF
TGTGCCAGCAGCCAAGGTCCCCGTGGTAGATCCTACAATGAGCAGTTCTTC
>-|few|TRBV20-1|13|TRBJ1-5
CSASSRVNQPQHF
TGCAGTGCTAGTAGCAGGGTGAATCAGCCCCAGCATTTT
>TRBD1|-|TRBV4-2|15|TRBJ1-1
CASSPRTGRDTEAFF
TGTGCCAGCAGCCCGCGGACAGGGAGAGACACTGAAGCTTTCTTT
>-|few|TRBV11-2|13|TRBJ1-2
CASSLVLGYGYTF
TGTGCCAGCAGCTTAGTACTCGGCTATGGCTACACCTTC
>-|few|TRBV9|11|TRBJ2-5
CASSASGTQYF
TGTGCCAGCAGCGCTAGTGGGACCCAGTACTTC
>-|-|TRBV28|16|TRBJ2-1
CASSFGGYSSYNEQFF
TGTGCCAGCAGTTTCGGCGGGTATAGCTCCTACAATGAGCAGTTCTTC
>-|-|TRBV5-4|17|TRBJ1-6
CASSLAGGSAYNSPLHF
TGTGCCAGCAGCTTGGCCGGTGGTAGCGCCTATAATTCACCCCTCCACTTT
>-|-|TRBV4-1|16|TRBJ1-6
CASSHVQGAGDSPLHF
TGCGCCAGCAGCCACGTACAAGGGGCAGGGGATTCACCCCTCCACTTT